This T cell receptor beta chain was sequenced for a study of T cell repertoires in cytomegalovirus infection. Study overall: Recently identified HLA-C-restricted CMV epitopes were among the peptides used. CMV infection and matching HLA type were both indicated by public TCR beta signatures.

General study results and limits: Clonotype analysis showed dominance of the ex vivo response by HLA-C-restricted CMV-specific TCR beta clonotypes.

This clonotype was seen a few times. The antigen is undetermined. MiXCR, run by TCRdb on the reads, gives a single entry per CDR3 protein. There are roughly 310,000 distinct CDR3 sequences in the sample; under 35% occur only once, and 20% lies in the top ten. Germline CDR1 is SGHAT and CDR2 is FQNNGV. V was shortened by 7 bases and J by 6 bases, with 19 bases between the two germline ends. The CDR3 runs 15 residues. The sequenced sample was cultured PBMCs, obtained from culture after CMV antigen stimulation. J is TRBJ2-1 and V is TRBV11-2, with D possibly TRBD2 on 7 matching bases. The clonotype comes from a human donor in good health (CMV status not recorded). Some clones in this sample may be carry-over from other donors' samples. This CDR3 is CASIEGGGQVNEQFF. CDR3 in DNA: TGTGCCAGCATAGAAGGGGGGGGACAAGTCAATGAGCAGTTCTTC.